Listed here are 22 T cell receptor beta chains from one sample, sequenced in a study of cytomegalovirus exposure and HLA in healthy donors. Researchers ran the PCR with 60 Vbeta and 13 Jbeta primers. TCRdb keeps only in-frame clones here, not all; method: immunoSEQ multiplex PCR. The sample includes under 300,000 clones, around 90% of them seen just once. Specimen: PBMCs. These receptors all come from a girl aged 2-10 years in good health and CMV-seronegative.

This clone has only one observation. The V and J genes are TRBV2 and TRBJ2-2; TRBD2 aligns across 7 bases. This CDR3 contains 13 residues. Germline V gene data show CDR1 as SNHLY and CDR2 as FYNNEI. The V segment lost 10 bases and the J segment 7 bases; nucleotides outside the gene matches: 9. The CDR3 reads CANRLAENGELFF. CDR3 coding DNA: TGTGCCAACAGACTAGCCGAGAACGGGGAGCTGTTTTTT.

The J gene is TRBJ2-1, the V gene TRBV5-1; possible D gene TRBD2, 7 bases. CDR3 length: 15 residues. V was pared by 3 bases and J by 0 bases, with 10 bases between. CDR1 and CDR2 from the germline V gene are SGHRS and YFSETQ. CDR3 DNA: TGCGCCAGCAGCTCGGGGGGCAGCTCCTACAATGAGCAGTTCTTC. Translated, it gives CASSSGGSSYNEQFF.

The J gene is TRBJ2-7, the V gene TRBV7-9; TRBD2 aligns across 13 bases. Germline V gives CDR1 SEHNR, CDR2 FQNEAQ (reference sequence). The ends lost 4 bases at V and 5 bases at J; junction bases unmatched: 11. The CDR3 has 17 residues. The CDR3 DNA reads TGTGCCAGCAGCTGGGCTAGCGGACTAGCGGGGGAAAACGAGCAGTACTTC. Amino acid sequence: CASSWASGLAGENEQYF.

The CDR3 sequence is CASSYSKGYRGGKLFF. The DNA for the CDR3 is TGTGCCAGCAGTTACTCGAAGGGGTACAGGGGAGGAAAACTGTTTTTT. The genes are TRBV6-5 and TRBJ1-4; TRBD1 aligns across 7 bases. The length of the CDR3 is 16 residues. Trimming took 0 bases from V and 10 from J; bases not matched to a gene: 11. Looked up from germline, CDR1 is MNHEY and CDR2 is SVGAGI.

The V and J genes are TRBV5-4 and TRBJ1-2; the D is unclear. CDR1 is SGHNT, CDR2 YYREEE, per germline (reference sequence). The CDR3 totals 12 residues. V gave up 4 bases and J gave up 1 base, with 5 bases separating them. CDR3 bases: TGTGCCAGCAGCACAGATAACTATGGCTACACCTTC. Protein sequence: CASSTDNYGYTF.

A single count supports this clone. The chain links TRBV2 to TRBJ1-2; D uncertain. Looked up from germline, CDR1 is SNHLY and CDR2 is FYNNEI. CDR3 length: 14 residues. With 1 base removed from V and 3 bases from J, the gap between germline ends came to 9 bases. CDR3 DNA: TGTGCCAGCAGTGAAGATCGGGGTGACTATGGCTACACCTTC. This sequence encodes CASSEDRGDYGYTF.

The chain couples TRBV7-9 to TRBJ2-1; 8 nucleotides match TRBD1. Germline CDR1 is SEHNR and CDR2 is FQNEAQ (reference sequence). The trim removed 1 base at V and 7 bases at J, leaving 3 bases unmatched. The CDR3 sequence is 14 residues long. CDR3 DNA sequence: TGTGCCAGCAGCTTAGTGCAGGGGGCGAATGAGCAGTTCTTC. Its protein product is CASSLVQGANEQFF.

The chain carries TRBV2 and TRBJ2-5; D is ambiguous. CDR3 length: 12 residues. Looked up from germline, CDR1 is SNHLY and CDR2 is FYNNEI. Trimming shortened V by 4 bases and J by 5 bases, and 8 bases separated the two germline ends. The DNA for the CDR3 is TGTGCCAGCAGTGTATCAGCGGAGACCCAGTACTTC. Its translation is CASSVSAETQYF.

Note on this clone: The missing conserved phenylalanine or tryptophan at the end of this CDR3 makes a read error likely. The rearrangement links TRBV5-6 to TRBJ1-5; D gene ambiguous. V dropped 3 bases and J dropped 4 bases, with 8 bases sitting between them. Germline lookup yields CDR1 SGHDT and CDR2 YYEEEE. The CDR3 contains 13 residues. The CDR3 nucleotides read TGTGCCAGCAGCTCCGGGGTAAATCAGCCCCAGCATCTT. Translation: CASSSGVNQPQHL.

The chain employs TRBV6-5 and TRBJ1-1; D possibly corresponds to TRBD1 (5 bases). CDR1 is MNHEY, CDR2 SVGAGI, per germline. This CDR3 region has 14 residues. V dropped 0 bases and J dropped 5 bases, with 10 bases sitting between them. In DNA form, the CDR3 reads TGTGCCAGCAGTTACTCGGGACTGCTAACTGAAGCTTTCTTT. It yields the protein CASSYSGLLTEAFF.

CDR3 in DNA: TGTGCCAGTAGTCCAGGGACTTTCTCCTACGAGCAGTACTTC. Translation gives CASSPGTFSYEQYF. The rearrangement links TRBV19 to TRBJ2-7, with D maybe TRBD2 (6 bases). V lost 5 bases to trimming and J lost 0 bases, with 11 bases between them. CDR1 and CDR2 from the germline V gene are LNHDA and SQIVND (reference sequence). The CDR3 totals 14 residues.

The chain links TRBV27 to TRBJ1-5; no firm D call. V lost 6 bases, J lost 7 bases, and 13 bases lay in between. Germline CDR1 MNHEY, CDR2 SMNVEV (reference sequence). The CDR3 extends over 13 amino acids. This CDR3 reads CASRMRVGQPQHF. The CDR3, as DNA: TGTGCCAGCAGAATGAGGGTGGGGCAGCCCCAGCATTTT.

CDR3 bases: TGCGCCAGCAGCTTTCTTGGACAGGGTAAATGGGACACTGAAGCTTTCTTT. Protein: CASSFLGQGKWDTEAFF. This chain joins TRBV5-1 and TRBJ1-1; 8 nucleotides align to TRBD1. The J segment lost 3 bases and the V segment lost 2 bases, leaving 12 bases of the junction unmatched. The CDR3 loop spans 17 amino acids. Germline values: CDR1 SGHRS, CDR2 YFSETQ.

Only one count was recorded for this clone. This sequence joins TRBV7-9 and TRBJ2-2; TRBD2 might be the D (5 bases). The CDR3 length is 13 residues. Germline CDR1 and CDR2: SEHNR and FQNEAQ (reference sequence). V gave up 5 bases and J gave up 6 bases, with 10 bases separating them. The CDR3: CASSPTRAGELFF. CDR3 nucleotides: TGTGCCAGCAGCCCCACGCGGGCCGGGGAGCTGTTTTTT.

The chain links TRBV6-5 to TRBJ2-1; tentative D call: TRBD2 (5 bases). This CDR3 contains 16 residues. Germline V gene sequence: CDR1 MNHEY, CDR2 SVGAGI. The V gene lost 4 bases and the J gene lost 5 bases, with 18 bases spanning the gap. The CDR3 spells CASSSLLGWENNEQFF. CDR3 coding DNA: TGTGCCAGCAGTTCCTTACTAGGTTGGGAGAACAATGAGCAGTTCTTC.

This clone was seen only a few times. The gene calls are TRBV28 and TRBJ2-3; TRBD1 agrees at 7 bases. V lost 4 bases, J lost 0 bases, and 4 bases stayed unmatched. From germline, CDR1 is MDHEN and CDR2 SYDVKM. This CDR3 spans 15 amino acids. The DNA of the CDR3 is TGTGCCAGCAGTTCGTTACAGGGGAGCACAGATACGCAGTATTTT. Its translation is CASSSLQGSTDTQYF.

CDR3 coding DNA: TGTGCTAGTGGCTCCCTTGGACAAGCTAATGAAAAACTGTTTTTT. This encodes CASGSLGQANEKLFF. The V and J genes are TRBV12-5 and TRBJ1-4; possibly TRBD1 for D (5 bases). Germline lookup yields CDR1 LGHNT and CDR2 FRNRAP. V was cut by 6 bases and J by 3 bases, with 14 bases left in between. The CDR3 extends over 15 amino acids.

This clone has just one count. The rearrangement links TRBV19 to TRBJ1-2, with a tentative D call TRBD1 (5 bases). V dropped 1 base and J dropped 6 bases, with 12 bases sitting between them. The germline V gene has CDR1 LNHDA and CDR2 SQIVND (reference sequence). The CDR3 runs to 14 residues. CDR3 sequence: CASSIVPGLNGYTF. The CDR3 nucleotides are TGTGCCAGTAGTATAGTACCAGGGTTGAATGGCTACACCTTC.

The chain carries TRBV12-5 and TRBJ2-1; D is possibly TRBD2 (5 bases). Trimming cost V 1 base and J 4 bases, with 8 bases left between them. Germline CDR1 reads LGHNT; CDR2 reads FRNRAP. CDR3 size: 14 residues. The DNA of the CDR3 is TGTGCTAGTGGTTTGGCTAGCCCGTACAATGAGCAGTTCTTC. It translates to CASGLASPYNEQFF.

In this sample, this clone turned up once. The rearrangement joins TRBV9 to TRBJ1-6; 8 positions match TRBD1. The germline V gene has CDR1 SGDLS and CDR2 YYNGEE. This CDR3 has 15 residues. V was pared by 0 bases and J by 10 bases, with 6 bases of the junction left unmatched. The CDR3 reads CASSVGGQGGSPLHF. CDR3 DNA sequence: TGTGCCAGCAGCGTAGGTGGACAGGGAGGCTCACCCCTCCACTTT.

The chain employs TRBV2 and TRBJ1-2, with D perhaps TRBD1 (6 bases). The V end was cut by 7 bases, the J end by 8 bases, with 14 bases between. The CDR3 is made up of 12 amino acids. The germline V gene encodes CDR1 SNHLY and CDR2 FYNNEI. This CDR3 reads CASNLGGAGYTF. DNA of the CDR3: TGTGCCAGCAATCTGGGGGGGGCAGGCTACACCTTC.

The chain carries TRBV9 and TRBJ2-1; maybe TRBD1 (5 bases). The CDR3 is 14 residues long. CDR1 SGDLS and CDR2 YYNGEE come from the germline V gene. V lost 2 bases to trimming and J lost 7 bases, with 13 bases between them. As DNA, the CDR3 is TGTGCCAGCAGCGTCGATGACAGACGTAATGAGCAGTTCTTC. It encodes CASSVDDRRNEQFF. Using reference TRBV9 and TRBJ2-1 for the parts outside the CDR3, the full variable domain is DSGVTQTPKHLITATGQRVTLRCSPRSGDLSVYWYQQSLDQGLQFLIQYYNGEERAKGNILERFSAQQFPDLHSELNLSSLELGDSALYFCASSVDDRRNEQFFGPGTRLTVL.